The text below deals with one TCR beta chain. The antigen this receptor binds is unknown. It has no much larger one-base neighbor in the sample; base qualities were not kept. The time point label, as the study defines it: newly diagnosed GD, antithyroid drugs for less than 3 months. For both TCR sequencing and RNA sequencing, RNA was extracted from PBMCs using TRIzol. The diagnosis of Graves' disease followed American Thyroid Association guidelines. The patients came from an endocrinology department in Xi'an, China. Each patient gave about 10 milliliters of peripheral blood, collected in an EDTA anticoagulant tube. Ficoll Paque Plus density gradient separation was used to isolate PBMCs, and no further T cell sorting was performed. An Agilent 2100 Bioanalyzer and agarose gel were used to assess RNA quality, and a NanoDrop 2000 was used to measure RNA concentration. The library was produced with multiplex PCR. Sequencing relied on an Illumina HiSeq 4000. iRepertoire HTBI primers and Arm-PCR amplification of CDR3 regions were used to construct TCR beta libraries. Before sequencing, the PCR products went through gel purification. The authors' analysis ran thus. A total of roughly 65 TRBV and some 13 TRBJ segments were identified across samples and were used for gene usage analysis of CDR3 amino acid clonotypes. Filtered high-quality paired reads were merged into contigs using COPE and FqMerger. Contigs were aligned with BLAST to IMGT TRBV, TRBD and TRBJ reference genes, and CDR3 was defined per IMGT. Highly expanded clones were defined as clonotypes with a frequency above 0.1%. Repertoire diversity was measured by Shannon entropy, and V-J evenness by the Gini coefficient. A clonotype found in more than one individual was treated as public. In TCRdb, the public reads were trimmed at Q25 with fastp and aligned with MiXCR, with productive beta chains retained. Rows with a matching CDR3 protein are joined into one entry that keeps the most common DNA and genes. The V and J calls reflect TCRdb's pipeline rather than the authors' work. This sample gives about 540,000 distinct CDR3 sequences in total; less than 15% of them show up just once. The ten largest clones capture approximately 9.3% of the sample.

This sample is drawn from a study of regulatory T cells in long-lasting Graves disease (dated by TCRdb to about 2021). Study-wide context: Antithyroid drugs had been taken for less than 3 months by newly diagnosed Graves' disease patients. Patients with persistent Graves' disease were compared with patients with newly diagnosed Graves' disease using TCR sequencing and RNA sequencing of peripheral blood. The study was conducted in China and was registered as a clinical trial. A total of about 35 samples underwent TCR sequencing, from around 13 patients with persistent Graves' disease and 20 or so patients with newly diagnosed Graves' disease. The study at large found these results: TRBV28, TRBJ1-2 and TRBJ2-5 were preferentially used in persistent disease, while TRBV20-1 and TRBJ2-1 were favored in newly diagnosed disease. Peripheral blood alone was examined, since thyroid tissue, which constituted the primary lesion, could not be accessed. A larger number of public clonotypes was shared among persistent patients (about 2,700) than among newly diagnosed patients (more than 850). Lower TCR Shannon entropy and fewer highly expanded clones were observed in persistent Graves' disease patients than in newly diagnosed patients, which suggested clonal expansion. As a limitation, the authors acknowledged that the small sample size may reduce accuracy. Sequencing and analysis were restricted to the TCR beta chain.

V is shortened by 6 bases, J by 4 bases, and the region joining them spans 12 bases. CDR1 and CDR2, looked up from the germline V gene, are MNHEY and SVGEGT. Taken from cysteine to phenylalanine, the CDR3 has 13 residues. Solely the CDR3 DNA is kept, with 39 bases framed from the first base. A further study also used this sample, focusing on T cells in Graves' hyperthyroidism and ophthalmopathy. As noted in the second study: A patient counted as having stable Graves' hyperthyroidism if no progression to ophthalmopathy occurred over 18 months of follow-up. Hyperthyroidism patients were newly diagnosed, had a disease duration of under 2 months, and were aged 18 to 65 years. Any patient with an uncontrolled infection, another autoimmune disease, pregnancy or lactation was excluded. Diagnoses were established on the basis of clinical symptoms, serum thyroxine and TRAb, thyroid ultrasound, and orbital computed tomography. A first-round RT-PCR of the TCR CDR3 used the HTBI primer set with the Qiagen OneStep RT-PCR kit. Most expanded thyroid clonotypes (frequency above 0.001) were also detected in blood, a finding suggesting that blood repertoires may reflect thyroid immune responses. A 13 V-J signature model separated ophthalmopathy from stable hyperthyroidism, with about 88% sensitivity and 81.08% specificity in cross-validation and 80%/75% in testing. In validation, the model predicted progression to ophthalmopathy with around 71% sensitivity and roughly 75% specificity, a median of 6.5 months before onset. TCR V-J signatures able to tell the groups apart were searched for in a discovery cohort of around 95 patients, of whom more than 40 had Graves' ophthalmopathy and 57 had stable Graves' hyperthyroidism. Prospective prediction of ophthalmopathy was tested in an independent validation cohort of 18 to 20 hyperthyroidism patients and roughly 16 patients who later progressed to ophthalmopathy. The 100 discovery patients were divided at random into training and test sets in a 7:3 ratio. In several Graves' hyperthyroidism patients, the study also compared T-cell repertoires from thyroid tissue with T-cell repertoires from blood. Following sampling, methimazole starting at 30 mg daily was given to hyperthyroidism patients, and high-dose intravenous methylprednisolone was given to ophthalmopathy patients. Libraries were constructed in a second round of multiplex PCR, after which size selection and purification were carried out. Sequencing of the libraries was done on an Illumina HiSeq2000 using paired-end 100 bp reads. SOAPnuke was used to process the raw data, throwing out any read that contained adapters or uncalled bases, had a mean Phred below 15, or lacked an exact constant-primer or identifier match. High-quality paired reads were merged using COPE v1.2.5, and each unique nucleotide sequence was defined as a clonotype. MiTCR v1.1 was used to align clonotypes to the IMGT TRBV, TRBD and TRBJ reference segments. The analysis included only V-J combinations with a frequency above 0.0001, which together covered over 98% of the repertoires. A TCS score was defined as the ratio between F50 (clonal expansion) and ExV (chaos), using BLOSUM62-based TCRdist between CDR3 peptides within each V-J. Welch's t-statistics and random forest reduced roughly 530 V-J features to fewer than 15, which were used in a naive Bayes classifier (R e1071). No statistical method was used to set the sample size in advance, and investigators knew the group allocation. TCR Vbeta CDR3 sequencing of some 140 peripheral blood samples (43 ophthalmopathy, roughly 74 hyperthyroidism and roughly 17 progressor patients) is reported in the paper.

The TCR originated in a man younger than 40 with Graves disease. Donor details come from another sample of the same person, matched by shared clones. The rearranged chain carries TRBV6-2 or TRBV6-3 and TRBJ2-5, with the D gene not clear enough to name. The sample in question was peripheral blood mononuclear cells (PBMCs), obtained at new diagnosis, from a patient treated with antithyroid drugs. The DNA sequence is TGTGCCAGCAGCTGGGCACAGCGAGAGACCCAGTACTTC. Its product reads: CASSWAQRETQYF.